A selection of T cell receptor beta chains follows, all from one sample in a study of a mutant IDH1 vaccine in newly diagnosed glioma. The antigens of these receptors remain unknown. Generated by immunoSEQ multiplex PCR, the TCRdb table keeps only in-frame clones and is missing some. The repertoire holds approximately 24,000 clones, 65% to 85% seen once, with roughly a tenth in the top ten. Sequencing used PBMCs, obtained from a glioma patient whose treatment included an IDH1 peptide vaccine. The receptors were sampled from a man between 35 and 55 years old with glioma. Each CDR3 is given with its conserved first and last residue. Each record gives: D gene, clone size, J gene, V gene, CDR3 DNA, CDR3 protein. D genes are given only for firm matches. Size is stated for part of the rows, as once, few or many counts, or as a class when the clone is expanded.

>TRBD2|-|TRBJ2-1|TRBV29-1
TGCAGCGGTGGACTAGCGGGGGACAATGAGCAGTTCTTC
CSGGLAGDNEQFF
>-|-|TRBJ2-2|TRBV6-6
TGTGCCAGCAGCCCCGGGACACAATCGGACACCGGGGAGCTGTTTTTT
CASSPGTQSDTGELFF
>-|-|TRBJ2-1|TRBV9
TGTGCCAGCAGCGTCGACTTCTACAATGAGCAGTTCTTC
CASSVDFYNEQFF
>TRBD2|-|TRBJ2-1|TRBV28
TGTGCCAGCACCCTACTGGGGGGTGGGACTAGCGGGAGTATGGGTATCGGTGAGCAGTTCTTC
CASTLLGGGTSGSMGIGEQFF
>TRBD2|-|TRBJ2-1|TRBV2
TGTGCCAGCAGTGAAGGGTCGGGAGGGGTCCCTGAGCAGTTCTTC
CASSEGSGGVPEQFF
>-|-|TRBJ2-5|TRBV7-9
TGTGCCAGCAGCTTGGGCGGAAGGGAGCAGTACTTC
CASSLGGREQYF
>-|few|TRBJ1-1|TRBV29-1
TGCAGCGTTGAGGGGGACCCGAACACTGAAGCTTTCTTT
CSVEGDPNTEAFF
>-|-|TRBJ2-1|TRBV30
TGTGCCTGGGCATGGGGCTCCTACAATGAGCAGTTCTTC
CAWAWGSYNEQFF
>TRBD2|-|TRBJ2-1|TRBV6-1
TGTGCCAGCAGTGAGGGACTAGCGGTGGGAAATGAGCAGTTCTTC
CASSEGLAVGNEQFF
>-|-|TRBJ2-1|TRBV27
TGTGCCAGCAGTCCCCCACAGGGATTAGGGGCGAATGAGCAGTTCTTC
CASSPPQGLGANEQFF
>-|-|TRBJ1-1|TRBV15
TGTGCCACCAGCAGAGATATGGTGGGGGCGCAAGCTTTCTTT
CATSRDMVGAQAFF
>-|-|TRBJ1-5|TRBV29-1
TGCAGCGTTGTAGCTAGCAATCAGCCCCAGCATTTT
CSVVASNQPQHF
>-|-|TRBJ2-1|TRBV30
TGTGCCTGGAGTGTACCCCCCCAGCGCCATGAGCAGTTCTTC
CAWSVPPQRHEQFF
>TRBD1|-|TRBJ2-1|TRBV7-9
TGTGCCAGCGGTCAGGGGGAGAACTACAATGAGCAGTTCTTC
CASGQGENYNEQFF
>-|-|TRBJ2-2|TRBV6-5
TGTGCCAGCAGTTCCACATCGATGAGGGACACCGGGGAGCTGTTTTTT
CASSSTSMRDTGELFF
>TRBD1|medium-sized|TRBJ2-2|TRBV15
TGTGCCACCAGCAGAGAAAGGGACAGGGGTAACACCGGGGAGCTGTTTTTT
CATSRERDRGNTGELFF
>-|medium-sized|TRBJ2-7|TRBV6-5
TGTGCCAGCAGCACGGGACCTCAACACTACGAGCAGTACTTC
CASSTGPQHYEQYF
>-|-|TRBJ2-1|TRBV9
TGTGCCAGCAGCGTGGCCGACAATGAGCAGTTCTTC
CASSVADNEQFF
>TRBD2|once|TRBJ2-3|TRBV7-9
TGTGCCAGCAGACGACTAGCGGGAGGGCCGGATACGCAGTATTTT
CASRRLAGGPDTQYF
>-|once|TRBJ1-4|TRBV11-2
TGTGCCAGCAGCTTAGGAGGGTACACCTCCTCTAATGAAAAACTGTTTTTT
CASSLGGYTSSNEKLFF
>TRBD1|-|TRBJ1-1|TRBV7-2
TGTGCCAGCAGCTTAGGCAGGGGGTACACTGAAGCTTTCTTT
CASSLGRGYTEAFF
>TRBD2|-|TRBJ2-3|TRBV6-4
TGTGCCAGCAGTGACTCGGCTGCTAGCGGCGGCACAGATACGCAGTATTTT
CASSDSAASGGTDTQYF
>-|-|TRBJ2-4|TRBV5-1
TGCGCCAGCAGCTTGGGAATAGGAAACATTCAGTACTTC
CASSLGIGNIQYF
>TRBD1|-|TRBJ2-1|TRBV27
TGTGCCAGCAGTCTACGATACAGGGGGCCGGATGAGCAGTTCTTC
CASSLRYRGPDEQFF
>-|few|TRBJ1-1|TRBV30
TGTGCCTGGACCTTGGGCGGGACGAGCGTTGAAGCTTTCTTT
CAWTLGGTSVEAFF
>TRBD1|-|TRBJ2-1|TRBV7-8
TGTGCCAGCACCCGAAGAGGGACAGGGGGCCGAGCGGGCTCCTACAATGAGCAGTTCTTC
CASTRRGTGGRAGSYNEQFF
>TRBD2|once|TRBJ2-7|TRBV10-3
TGTGCCATCAGATCCGGGACTAGCGGCTACGAGCAGTACTTC
CAIRSGTSGYEQYF
>TRBD2|-|TRBJ2-3|TRBV11-3
TGTGCCAGCAGCAAAGGGACTAGCAGTAGCACAGATACGCAGTATTTT
CASSKGTSSSTDTQYF
>TRBD1|-|TRBJ2-1|TRBV2
TGTGCCAGCAACGGCGAGGGGACAGGGGCCCTATCACAGTTCTTC
CASNGEGTGALSQFF
>-|-|TRBJ1-1|TRBV27
TGTGCCAGCAGCACCAAGCTACGGCAGGGGTTGGGATTGAACACTGAAGCTTTCTTT
CASSTKLRQGLGLNTEAFF
>-|once|TRBJ1-5|TRBV15
TGTGCCGGAATCGGATATCAGCCCCAGCATTTT
CAGIGYQPQHF
>-|-|TRBJ2-1|TRBV7-2
TGTGCCAGCAGCTCCCCGCCCGAGGGAGGGGGGGATAGCTACAATGAGCAGTTCTTC
CASSSPPEGGGDSYNEQFF
>-|-|TRBJ1-2|TRBV6-5
TGTGCCAGCAGTCAATCCGGCGGCTACACCTTC
CASSQSGGYTF
>-|-|TRBJ2-1|TRBV7-2
TGTGCCAGCAGCTTTCGCGTCGGCGGCGAGCAGTTCTTC
CASSFRVGGEQFF
>-|-|TRBJ1-1|TRBV11-3
TGTGCCAGCAGCTTAGGTCCAGGGAACACTGAAGCTTTCTTT
CASSLGPGNTEAFF
>-|-|TRBJ2-2|TRBV6-5
TGTGCCAGCAGTTACTCTACCGGGGAGCTGTTTTTT
CASSYSTGELFF
>-|-|TRBJ2-2|TRBV5-6
TGTGCCAGCAGCTCAAGACAGCCCCGCCCGAACACCGGGGAGCTGTTTTTT
CASSSRQPRPNTGELFF
>TRBD2|few|TRBJ2-7|TRBV6-1
TGTGCCAGCAGTGAAGAGGGCGGGAGCACCTACGAGCAGTACTTC
CASSEEGGSTYEQYF
>TRBD1|-|TRBJ2-2|TRBV5-1
TGCGCCAGCAGCTTAACCGGGACAGCGAACACCGGGGAGCTGTTTTTT
CASSLTGTANTGELFF
>-|-|TRBJ1-5|TRBV2
TGTGCCAGCGGTTCCGATAGCAATCAGCCCCAGCATTTT
CASGSDSNQPQHF
>-|-|TRBJ2-4|TRBV5-4
TGTGCCAGCAGCGCCAAGAGGGCCAGGGAAAACATTCAGTACTTC
CASSAKRARENIQYF
>TRBD1|-|TRBJ1-6|TRBV6-6
TGTGCCAGCAGTTCCGACAGGGGAAATACTTCACCCCTCCACTTT
CASSSDRGNTSPLHF
>TRBD2|-|TRBJ2-5|TRBV11-3
TGTGCCAGCAGCCCTCACGGGACTAGCGGCGAGACCCAGTACTTC
CASSPHGTSGETQYF
>TRBD2|-|TRBJ2-1|TRBV5-1
TGCGCCAGCAGGCTAGCGGCGAGCTCCTACAATGAGCAGTTCTTC
CASRLAASSYNEQFF
>TRBD1|once|TRBJ1-1|TRBV7-9
TGTGCCAGCAGGAGTTCACACGGGACAGGGGCCACTGAAGCTTTCTTT
CASRSSHGTGATEAFF
>TRBD2|-|TRBJ2-1|TRBV18
TGTGCCAGCTCACGCGAAACCGGGACTAACATATACAATGAGCAGTTCTTC
CASSRETGTNIYNEQFF
>-|-|TRBJ1-5|TRBV4-3
TGCGCCAGCAGCCAAGATCGGGCAGGGGGCAATCAGCCCCAGCATTTT
CASSQDRAGGNQPQHF
>TRBD2|-|TRBJ2-3|TRBV5-1
TGCGCCAGCAGCTTGGTACCTAGCGGGAGTAGGACAGATACGCAGTATTTT
CASSLVPSGSRTDTQYF
>-|-|TRBJ2-3|TRBV7-9
TGTGCCAGCAGCCCCCCGAGCGGCGGGCGGGGCACAGATACGCAGTATTTT
CASSPPSGGRGTDTQYF
>TRBD1|-|TRBJ2-2|TRBV6-5
TGTGCCAGCAGTTCCCAGGGGGCCGGGGAGCTGTTTTTT
CASSSQGAGELFF
>-|-|TRBJ1-1|TRBV11-3
TGTGCCAGCAGCCACCGCGGGTTCACTGAAGCTTTCTTT
CASSHRGFTEAFF